This TCR beta chain appears in the sequencing data of a study of blood T cell repertoires in COVID-19 (dated by TCRdb to the early 2020s). Broadly, across the study: For ImmuneRACE Cohort 3, a participant was defined as recovered based on two consecutive negative NP/OP PCR tests, clearance by a healthcare professional, or resolution of symptoms. Where available, HLA class I and class II types were taken from metadata supplied by the sample provider and were not determined by assay-based typing. Samples from collaborators originated in the United States, Italy and Spain and spanned both the acute and convalescent phases of COVID-19. The prospective study material was composed of cDNA or gDNA derived from T cells, B-cell-depleted T cells, or PBMCs. The dataset comprised deeply sampled blood TCRbeta repertoires from subjects exposed to, actively infected with, or recovered from COVID-19. A de-identified subject ID, COVID-19 status, age in years and sex were almost always included in the sample metadata. The repertoires were released in a freely available public database meant as a resource for research on the immune response to SARS-CoV-2. The samples were drawn from the first 160 participants of the ongoing ImmuneRACE study and from 1,254 subjects provided by 6 global collaborators.

TCRbeta CDR3 regions were amplified from genomic DNA by means of the immunoSEQ Assay, a bias-controlled multiplex PCR. Regarding the original processing steps: Nucleated cell counts per sample were estimated from amplification of reference gene primers within the assay. To quantify the absolute abundance of each unique TCRbeta CDR3 rearrangement, sequence reads were collapsed and filtered. For each sample, productive Simpson clonality was calculated by taking the square root of Simpson's diversity index across productive rearrangements. Imported from immuneACCESS, the table was reduced by TCRdb to in-frame sequences with V and J called. These copies leave out some clones; in studies compared against another copy, an unresolved V gene accounts for under half, and the cause of the remainder is not known. D and trimming were read from the DNA, whereas the V and J calls and clone size are those reported in that table. In all, the sample holds approximately 190,000 clones, and about 88% of those were seen once. Together, the top ten hold approximately 25% of the sample.

Concerning this clone: Its specific antigen is unknown. Base qualities are missing; no much larger clone stands one base away. The sample has other DNA sequences that encode this CDR3 too.

The germline V gene (reference sequence) yields LNHDA for CDR1 and SQIVND for CDR2. The CDR3 measures 15 amino acids from cysteine to phenylalanine. Only the CDR3 DNA is retained, 45 bases long and in frame from the first base. The junction shows trimming of 1 base on V and 6 bases on J, and the gene matches do not reach 5 bases of it. Findings and caveats that apply to the study as a whole: The quantity of clinical and demographic metadata differed by source and by participant and was supplied without curation.

In the prospective study, participants were roughly 18 to 95 years old, resided in 20 to 30 geographic areas of the United States, and were enrolled through a virtual design. To assign participants to cohorts, the prospective study relied on clinical history that participants themselves reported in a screening survey and a study questionnaire. Mobile phlebotomists in the prospective study collected whole blood, serum and a nasopharyngeal or oropharyngeal swab from every participant. Additional blood draws and questionnaires over an approximately two-month period could optionally be provided by prospective study participants. Prospective study blood samples were shipped either frozen or at room temperature before DNA extraction.

The sequenced material came from PBMCs or T cells enriched from blood (not recorded which). This sequence originates from a woman aged 40-49 years in a cohort exposed to, infected with or recovered from COVID-19 (not recorded which). Here the chain combines TRBV19 and TRBJ2-3, and TRBD2 matches 9 of the central bases. The CDR3 here reads CASSIALAGTDTQYF. The nucleotide sequence reads as follows: TGTGCCAGTAGTATAGCGCTAGCGGGGACGGATACGCAGTATTTT.